A selection of T cell receptor beta chains follows, all from one sample in a study of T cell responses to AZD1222 COVID-19 vaccine. Sequenced by immunoSEQ multiplex PCR; TCRdb stores in-frame clones only, minus some. The table has some 110,000 clones, about 90% seen once. Source: peripheral blood, taken on day 0 of AZD1222 vaccination. The receptors were sampled from an adult in good health. Both conserved end residues are part of each CDR3. D genes are given only for firm matches. The listing skips clone size in some rows; elsewhere it reads once, few, many or a size class.

size	D	J	V	DNA	CDR3
.	TRBD1	TRBJ1-4	TRBV6-1	TGTGCCAGCAGTGAGCCGGGACAGGGAGGTTCTAATGAAAAACTGTTTTTT	CASSEPGQGGSNEKLFF
once	TRBD2	TRBJ2-5	TRBV5-1	TGCGCCAGCAGGCCCGGGACCTCGGGGGGAGAGACCCAGTACTTC	CASRPGTSGGETQYF
.	.	TRBJ2-5	TRBV3-1/TRBV3-2	TGTGCCAGCAGCCCTACCGGCCTCCAAGAGACCCAGTACTTC	CASSPTGLQETQYF
once	.	TRBJ2-5	TRBV25-1	TGTGCCAGCAGTGAATTAGGCAGGGCGGAGACCCAGTACTTC	CASSELGRAETQYF
few	.	TRBJ2-2	TRBV6-2/TRBV6-3	TGTGCCAGCAGTCTTACGTCCACCGGGGAGCTGTTTTTT	CASSLTSTGELFF
.	TRBD1	TRBJ1-5	TRBV5-5	TGTGCCAGCAGCATCGGACAGGCTCAGCCCCAGCATTTT	CASSIGQAQPQHF
.	TRBD1	TRBJ2-1	TRBV5-1	TGCGCCAGCAGCTTGGTGGGGACAGGGTCCAATGAGCAGTTCTTC	CASSLVGTGSNEQFF
.	TRBD2	TRBJ2-5	TRBV6-5	TGTGCCAGCACCATCCTAGCGGGAGGCGGGGAGACCCAGTACTTC	CASTILAGGGETQYF
.	.	TRBJ2-1	TRBV12-3/TRBV12-4	TGTGCCAGCAGTGTTTACCAGGCGGAGCAGTTCTTC	CASSVYQAEQFF
.	TRBD2	TRBJ2-1	TRBV15	TGTGCCACCAGCAGAGAAAGCGGGAGTTACAATGAGCAGTTCTTC	CATSRESGSYNEQFF
.	.	TRBJ1-5	TRBV9	TGTGCCAGCAGCGTAGAGGATTCCGTACTGCCCCAGCATTTT	CASSVEDSVLPQHF
.	.	TRBJ1-2	TRBV6-5	TGTGCCAGCAGCGGCCCCTCCTATGGCTACACCTTC	CASSGPSYGYTF
.	TRBD2	TRBJ2-1	TRBV7-9	TGTGCCAGCAGCGACGGGACTAGCTTCTATGAGCAGTTCTTC	CASSDGTSFYEQFF
.	.	TRBJ1-5	TRBV6-1	TGTGCCAGCAGTGAAGGGGCAGGGCTGGGAAATCAGCCCCAGCATTTT	CASSEGAGLGNQPQHF
.	TRBD1	TRBJ2-1	TRBV7-6	TGTGCCAGCAGCTTAACACAGGGGGTGCATGAGCAGTTCTTC	CASSLTQGVHEQFF
.	.	TRBJ2-7	TRBV19	TGTGCCAGTAGTATGAACTCAGGGTCGGCAGGGTCGCTCTACGAGCAGTACTTC	CASSMNSGSAGSLYEQYF
.	.	TRBJ1-1	TRBV3-1/TRBV3-2	TGTGCCAGCAGCCTACCCGGGAGCACTGAAGCTTTCTTT	CASSLPGSTEAFF
.	.	TRBJ2-5	TRBV24-1	TGTGCCACCAGTTCCGCAGGGTCGCAAGAGACCCAGTACTTC	CATSSAGSQETQYF
.	TRBD2	TRBJ2-1	TRBV5-4	TGTGCCAGCAGCTTCAAGCGGGAGTTGGTCAATGAGCAGTTCTTC	CASSFKRELVNEQFF
.	.	TRBJ1-4	TRBV7-9	TGTGCCAGCAGCTTAGACAGCGCAACTAATGAAAAACTGTTTTTT	CASSLDSATNEKLFF
.	.	TRBJ1-2	TRBV2	TGTGCCAGCAGGGAAGAACCCACCGGTGGCTACACCTTC	CASREEPTGGYTF
.	.	TRBJ1-1	TRBV25-1	TGTGCCAGCAGCCACCAGGGGATCGTCGACACTGAAGCTTTCTTT	CASSHQGIVDTEAFF
.	TRBD2	TRBJ2-2	TRBV11-3	TGTGCCAGCAGCTCCTCTAGCGGTTTATCCACCGGGGAGCTGTTTTTT	CASSSSSGLSTGELFF
.	TRBD1	TRBJ1-1	TRBV7-8	TGTGCCAGCAGCTTAGCCCCCTGGACAGGGGCCCTTGCTGAAGCTTTCTTT	CASSLAPWTGALAEAFF
.	.	TRBJ1-1	TRBV3-1/TRBV3-2	TGTGCCAGCATAAATGGAGGGCTGAACACTGAAGCTTTCTTT	CASINGGLNTEAFF
.	.	TRBJ1-1	TRBV30	TGTGCCTGGAGTAGACGATACAGGGAAGACACTGAAGCTTTCTTT	CAWSRRYREDTEAFF
.	.	TRBJ2-7	TRBV3-1/TRBV3-2	TGTGCCAGCAGCCAAGAAAGCGGATACGAGCAGTACTTC	CASSQESGYEQYF
.	TRBD1	TRBJ2-5	TRBV5-5	TGTGCCAGCAGCGGCGGGACAGGGGAAGGAGAGACCCAGTACTTC	CASSGGTGEGETQYF
.	TRBD1	TRBJ1-1	TRBV19	TGTGCCAGTAGTAGGGGACAGGGCCTATTCGGAGCTTTCTTT	CASSRGQGLFGAFF
.	TRBD1	TRBJ1-2	TRBV15	TGTGCCACCAGCAAGGACAGGGCGGACTATGGCTACACCTTC	CATSKDRADYGYTF
.	.	TRBJ2-3	TRBV24-1	TGTGCCACCAGTGATTCCCGTATGGGGGCGTCGCAGTATTTT	CATSDSRMGASQYF
.	.	TRBJ1-2	TRBV3-1/TRBV3-2	TGTGCCAGCAGCCTCAGTGGATCTAACTATGGCTACACCTTC	CASSLSGSNYGYTF